The next 12 T cell receptor beta chains were all read from a single sample in a study of T cell responses to AZD1222 COVID-19 vaccine. Assay used: immunoSEQ multiplex PCR; TCRdb lists only in-frame clones, some missing. The repertoire holds roughly 100,000 clones, with about four fifths as singletons. This sample comprised peripheral blood, obtained 28 days after the second AZD1222 dose. All receptors derive from an adult who received the AZD1222 COVID-19 vaccine.

The table lists this clone with a few counts. This rearrangement joins TRBV7-9 to TRBJ2-7, with 7 bases fitting TRBD2. V shed 5 bases, J shed 3 bases, and the junction held 10 bases outside the gene matches. CDR3 length equals 15 residues. Germline values: CDR1 SEHNR, CDR2 FQNEAQ (reference sequence). CDR3 amino acids: CASSAHRLAGYEQYF. The DNA for the CDR3 is TGTGCCAGCAGCGCACACCGACTAGCTGGCTACGAGCAGTACTTC.

The rearrangement links TRBV11-3 to TRBJ2-7; no clear D. From germline, CDR1 is SGHNT and CDR2 YENEEA. V lost 5 bases to trimming and J lost 1 base, with 12 bases between them. This CDR3 region has 14 residues. As DNA, the CDR3 is TGTGCCAGCAGCCCACCCGCTTCTTCCTACGAGCAGTACTTC. Translating it yields CASSPPASSYEQYF.

The V call is TRBV4-3, the J call TRBJ2-3; TRBD1 matches 9 bases. The J segment lost 5 bases and the V segment lost 1 base, leaving 4 bases of the junction unmatched. Germline lookup yields CDR1 LGHNA and CDR2 YSLEER. The CDR3 is 15 amino acids. The CDR3 DNA reads TGCGCCAGCAGCCAAGGGGACAGGGATGAAGATACGCAGTATTTT. The encoded protein is CASSQGDRDEDTQYF.

The CDR3: CASTRPRDKWETQYF. The CDR3 DNA follows: TGTGCCAGCACCCGACCGCGGGACAAGTGGGAGACCCAGTACTTC. The chain joins TRBV7-9 to TRBJ2-5; D could derive from TRBD1 or TRBD2 (6 bases each). Germline loops: CDR1 SEHNR, CDR2 FQNEAQ (reference sequence). The CDR3 loop spans 15 amino acids. V lost 7 bases to trimming and J lost 5 bases, with 20 bases between them.

This sequence joins TRBV5-4 and TRBJ1-5, with D possibly TRBD1 on 5 matching bases. Trimming cost V 4 bases and J 2 bases, with 16 bases left between them. CDR1 and CDR2 (germline): SGHNT, YYREEE (reference sequence). There are 16 residues in the CDR3. CDR3 nucleotide sequence: TGTGCCAGCAGCCTCTTCAGGGCTGGGGGCAATCAGCCCCAGCATTTT. Translation: CASSLFRAGGNQPQHF.

The rearrangement links TRBV7-9 to TRBJ1-1, with TRBD1 identical over 8 bases. This CDR3 has 14 amino acids. Per the germline V gene, CDR1 is SEHNR and CDR2 is FQNEAQ (reference sequence). Unmatched junction bases numbered 3, after V lost 2 bases and J lost 4 bases. The CDR3 reads CASSLPGGVTEAFF. CDR3 DNA: TGTGCCAGCAGCTTACCAGGGGGCGTCACTGAAGCTTTCTTT.

Only one count was recorded for this clone. This chain joins TRBV6-2 or TRBV6-3 and TRBJ2-7, with TRBD2 matching over 10 bases. Losses at the gene ends were 2 bases for V and 5 bases for J; bases not matched to a gene: 12. CDR3 length equals 17 residues. CDR1 is MNHEY and CDR2 is SVGEGT in the germline V gene. The CDR3 region has the DNA TGTGCCAGCAGTTACCCTCCGGGACTAGCGTCGGGAGACGAGCAGTACTTC. Translated: CASSYPPGLASGDEQYF.

This sequence joins TRBV5-6 and TRBJ2-1, with 13 bases identical to TRBD2. The CDR3 runs 15 residues. CDR1 SGHDT and CDR2 YYEEEE come from the germline V gene. The V gene end was trimmed by 4 bases and the J gene end by 9 bases; junction bases not matched to a gene: 7. CDR3 sequence (DNA): TGTGCCAGCAGCGGACTAGCGGGAGCCACCGGTGAGCAGTTCTTC. Translated: CASSGLAGATGEQFF.

In its sample, this clone was seen once. This sequence joins TRBV11-2 and TRBJ2-5; TRBD1 aligns across 8 bases. Losses at the gene ends were 5 bases for V and 5 bases for J; bases not matched to a gene: 7. This CDR3 spans 14 amino acids. Germline-derived CDR1 and CDR2 are SGHAT and FQNNGV. The CDR3 sequence: CASSLWTGPETQYF. The CDR3 DNA reads TGTGCCAGCAGCCTCTGGACAGGGCCGGAGACCCAGTACTTC.

The chain couples TRBV6-5 to TRBJ2-7, with D unclear. Trimming took 8 bases from V and 4 from J, leaving 9 bases between them. The CDR3 is 11 residues long. The germline V gene encodes CDR1 MNHEY and CDR2 SVGAGI. In nucleotides, the CDR3 is TGTGCCAGCTCCTTGGGGTACGAGCAGTACTTC. This encodes CASSLGYEQYF.

The chain is built from TRBV7-9 and TRBJ1-6, with D possibly matching TRBD1 (6 bases). The CDR3 is 14 residues long. Germline V gene sequence: CDR1 SEHNR, CDR2 FQNEAQ (reference sequence). Trimming stripped 1 base from V and 8 bases from J, with 9 bases between. CDR3 coding DNA: TGTGCCAGCAGCTTAGGGACAGAGGATTCACCCCTCCACTTT. This translates into CASSLGTEDSPLHF.

The chain joins TRBV19 to TRBJ1-3; D is unresolved. Germline CDR1 LNHDA, CDR2 SQIVND (reference sequence). Trimming removed 4 bases from V and 4 bases from J, with 5 bases in between. This CDR3 spans 12 amino acids. This CDR3 is CASSRDGNTIYF. DNA of the CDR3: TGTGCCAGTAGTAGAGACGGAAACACCATATATTTT.